Listed here are 4 T cell receptor beta chains from one sample, sequenced in a study of shared T cell receptors in the human thymus. Repertoires were generated with immunoSEQ multiplex PCR, while TCRdb's copy carries only in-frame clones and drops some. The sample lists more than 550,000 clones, around 87% occurring once. The same data also went into a second study, on human thymus T cells.

Sequenced material: thymocytes. These receptors originate from a boy in the first two years of life with a congenital heart defect.

The chain recombines TRBV7-8 with TRBJ1-5; D remains ambiguous. The CDR3 sequence is 16 residues long. V was cut by 3 bases and J by 4 bases, with 16 bases left in between. CDR1 and CDR2 from the germline V gene are SGHVS and FQNEAQ. CDR3 amino acids: CASSFVLPTDNQPQHF. CDR3 DNA sequence: TGTGCCAGCAGCTTTGTTCTCCCAACAGATAATCAGCCCCAGCATTTT.

The rearrangement uses TRBV12-2 and TRBJ1-5. TRBV12-2 is a pseudogene segment. This CDR3 spans 14 amino acids. CDR3 nucleotide sequence: TGTGCAAGTCGCTTAGTGGACTTCCATTGGCCCCAGCATTTT. Translating gives CASRLVDFHWPQHF.

The chain combines TRBV7-9 with TRBJ1-2, with 7 bases matching TRBD1. The CDR3 sequence is 16 residues long. The germline CDR1 and CDR2 sequences are SEHNR and FQNEAQ (reference sequence). Losses at the gene ends were 1 base for V and 7 bases for J; bases not matched to a gene: 12. This CDR3 is CASSLEGQAAPGGYTF. The CDR3, as DNA: TGTGCCAGCAGCTTAGAAGGACAGGCGGCTCCAGGTGGCTACACCTTC.

This chain joins TRBV28 and TRBJ2-7; 10 nucleotides match TRBD1. This CDR3 is built from 17 residues. After removal of 5 bases from V and 1 base from J, the junction contained 11 bases not matched to a gene. Germline-derived CDR1 and CDR2 are MDHEN and SYDVKM. The CDR3 region has the DNA TGTGCCAGCAGTAGACAGGGGGCTAAGCAATTTTCCTACGAGCAGTACTTC. It specifies CASSRQGAKQFSYEQYF. Filled out from reference TRBV28 and TRBJ2-7, the complete variable domain reads DVKVTQSSRYLVKRTGEKVFLECVQDMDHENMFWYRQDPGLGLRLIYFSYDVKMKEKGDIPEGYSVSREKKERFSLILESASTNQTSMYLCASSRQGAKQFSYEQYFGPGTRLTVT.